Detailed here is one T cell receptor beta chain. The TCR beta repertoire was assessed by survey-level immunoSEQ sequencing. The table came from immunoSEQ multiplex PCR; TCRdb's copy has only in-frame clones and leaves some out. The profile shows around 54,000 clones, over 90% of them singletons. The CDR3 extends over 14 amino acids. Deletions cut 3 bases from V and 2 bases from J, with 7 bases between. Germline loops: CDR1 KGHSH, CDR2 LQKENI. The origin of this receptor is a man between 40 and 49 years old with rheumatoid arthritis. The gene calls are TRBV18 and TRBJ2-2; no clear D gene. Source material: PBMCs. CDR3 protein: CASSPLFNTGELFF. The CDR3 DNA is TGTGCCAGCTCACCTCTATTTAACACCGGGGAGCTGTTTTTT. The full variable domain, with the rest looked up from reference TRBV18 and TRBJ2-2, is NAGVMQNPRHLVRRRGQEARLRCSPMKGHSHVYWYRQLPEEGLKFMVYLQKENIIDESGMPKERFSAEFPKEGPSILRIQQVVRGDSAAYFCASSPLFNTGELFFGEGSRLTVL.